This TCR beta chain was recovered during a study of beta chain features in type 1 diabetes. Findings of the study overall: TCRB repertoires of naive, central memory and Treg cells appeared more similar among patients than among healthy donors. Shorter templates might be favored by PCR, and equally so in patients and in controls.

Germline V CDR1 and CDR2: MNHEY, SMNVEV (reference sequence). Trimming cost V 6 bases and J 1 base; bases outside gene matches: 4. This CDR3 contains 15 residues. With regard to this clone: As yet, its antigen is unknown.

Isolated RNA was reverse transcribed in full, so expressed TCRB transcripts were sequenced. The data were produced by immunoSEQ multiplex PCR, yet TCRdb's version contains in-frame clones alone and is incomplete. The sample has 250,000 to 350,000 clones; approximately 11% are singletons. All sorted populations exceeded 95% purity. The chain recombines TRBV27 with TRBJ2-2; 8 bases are shared with TRBD2. Material for sequencing was naive CD4+ T cells from blood. This clonotype was sampled from a woman aged 25 to 39 in good health. The CDR3 loop is CASRTSGVNTGELFF. Written as DNA, the CDR3 is TGTGCCAGCAGAACTAGCGGAGTGAACACCGGGGAGCTGTTTTTT.